This is a list of T cell receptor beta chains from one sample in a study of blood T cells in healthy people across ages. TCRdb ran MiXCR on the 5' RACE reads and lists one entry per CDR3 protein. The sample includes under 800,000 distinct CDR3 sequences, 21% of them seen just once. The sequencing input was blood. These receptor sequences come from a man aged 65 to 85 in good health. Both conserved end residues are part of each CDR3. D genes are given only for firm matches. The size of a clone is reported for some rows only, either as once, few or many, or as a class for expanded clones.

v_call	j_call	d_call	clone_size	cdr3_nt	cdr3_aa
TRBV5-1	TRBJ2-7	-	few	TGCGCCAGCAGCCCCGGGACGGACTCCTACGTGCAGTACTTC	CASSPGTDSYVQYF
TRBV6-1	TRBJ1-1	-	few	TGTGCCAGCAGTGAGGAGATACACACTGAAGCTTTCTTT	CASSEEIHTEAFF
TRBV28	TRBJ2-5	TRBD1	-	TGTGCCAGCAGTTTTGCCCAGGGGGCGAAAGAGACCCAGTACTTC	CASSFAQGAKETQYF
TRBV7-8	TRBJ2-5	TRBD2	-	TGTGCCAGCAGCTTTACATTGAGCGGGAGTGAGACCCAGTACTTC	CASSFTLSGSETQYF
TRBV12-3/TRBV12-4	TRBJ1-4	-	few	TGTGCCAGCAGTGCCCCGGGGGGGCGCGATGATGAAAAACTGTTTTTT	CASSAPGGRDDEKLFF
TRBV5-1	TRBJ2-7	-	few	TGCGCCAGCAGCTTGGGGGTCGGTCTTAGCTCCTACGAGCAGTACTTC	CASSLGVGLSSYEQYF
TRBV20-1	TRBJ2-7	TRBD1	once	TGCAGTGCTAGAGTGAGGACAGGGGCCGAGCAGTACTTC	CSARVRTGAEQYF
TRBV5-1	TRBJ2-5	-	many	TGCGCCAGCAGCTTGTACCCGTCGGGGGAGACCCAGTACTTC	CASSLYPSGETQYF
TRBV10-3	TRBJ1-1	-	-	TGTGCCATCAGTGAAGCCCTATTGAGTGGCACTGAAGCTTTCTTT	CAISEALLSGTEAFF
TRBV5-6	TRBJ2-5	TRBD2	-	TGTGCCAGCAGCTTGGCCGCGACTAGCGGGAGGATAGAGACCCAGTACTTC	CASSLAATSGRIETQYF
TRBV4-1	TRBJ2-7	-	-	TGCGCCAGCATTAGCGGACACGCTGGGCAGTACTTC	CASISGHAGQYF
TRBV7-2	TRBJ2-6	-	few	TGTGCCAGCAGCTTAGCCGCTGGCTCTGCTGGGGCCAACGTCCTGACTTTC	CASSLAAGSAGANVLTF
TRBV3-1	TRBJ2-7	TRBD1	-	TGTGCCAGCAGCCATGAGGGGACAGTCTCCTACGAGCAGTACTTC	CASSHEGTVSYEQYF
TRBV11-2	TRBJ2-2	TRBD2	many	TGTGCCAGCAGCTCGGGACTAGCGGGGAACACCGGGGAGCTGTTTTTT	CASSSGLAGNTGELFF
TRBV7-9	TRBJ2-1	-	-	TGTGCCAGCAGCTTAGTGAGGGACATCTACAATGAGCAGTTCTTC	CASSLVRDIYNEQFF
TRBV29-1	TRBJ2-4	TRBD2	few	TGCAGCGGTAAGCTAGCGGGAGTTGACATTCAGTACTTC	CSGKLAGVDIQYF